What follows are 26 T cell receptor beta chains derived from one specimen sequenced in a study of blood T cell repertoires in COVID-19. TCRdb's table, derived via immunoSEQ multiplex PCR, lists solely in-frame clones and lacks some. Here the sample spans around 300,000 clones, about 90% being singletons. The material sequenced was peripheral blood. The receptors originated from a woman aged 40 to 50 with COVID-19, enrolled during active disease.

The J gene is TRBJ2-2, the V gene TRBV9; TRBD2 matches at 9 bases. With 4 bases clipped from V and 7 bases from J, the junction kept 8 bases outside the gene matches. This CDR3 region has 15 residues. Germline CDR1 and CDR2: SGDLS and YYNGEE. The CDR3 DNA sequence: TGTGCCAGCAGCCCGACTAGCGGAAATGGCGGGGAGCTGTTTTTT. This encodes CASSPTSGNGGELFF.

This rearrangement joins TRBV11-3 to TRBJ1-1, with D possibly being TRBD1 (5 bases). The CDR3 covers 15 residues. Germline V gene lookup returns CDR1 SGHNT and CDR2 YENEEA. V shed 1 base and J shed 1 base, with 10 bases lying between them. The CDR3 DNA reads as TGTGCCAGCAGCTTAGGCGGACAAGGGAACACTGAAGCTTTCTTT. It specifies CASSLGGQGNTEAFF.

This clone was detected only once. This sequence joins TRBV28 and TRBJ1-1; no clear D gene. This CDR3 comprises 15 residues. The germline V and J ends were trimmed by 5 bases and 1 base, with 14 bases remaining between them. Germline loops: CDR1 MDHEN, CDR2 SYDVKM. The CDR3 region is CASSPEGGPNTEAFF. The CDR3 DNA follows: TGTGCCAGCAGTCCCGAGGGAGGGCCGAACACTGAAGCTTTCTTT.

The chain recombines TRBV10-3 with TRBJ1-1; possibly TRBD1 for D (5 bases). CDR1 is ENHRY, CDR2 SYGVKD, per germline. The V end was cut by 4 bases, the J end by 1 base, with 10 bases between. The CDR3 is 14 amino acids. The CDR3 protein is CAISAPQGNTEAFF. The CDR3 coding sequence is TGTGCCATCAGTGCCCCCCAGGGGAACACTGAAGCTTTCTTT.

The genes are TRBV10-3 and TRBJ2-7, with 8 bases identical to TRBD1. Losses at the gene ends were 6 bases for V and 4 bases for J; bases not matched to a gene: 5. This CDR3 has 13 residues. Germline assignment: CDR1 ENHRY and CDR2 SYGVKD. CDR3 sequence reads: CAISRTGPYEQYF. The CDR3 DNA reads as TGTGCCATCAGCAGGACAGGGCCATACGAGCAGTACTTC.

The chain couples TRBV12-5 to TRBJ1-1, with D unclear. Germline V gene data show CDR1 as LGHNT and CDR2 as FRNRAP. This CDR3 comprises 13 residues. V dropped 3 bases and J dropped 0 bases, with 5 bases sitting between them. The CDR3 loop reads CASGFGMNTEAFF. The DNA for the CDR3 is TGTGCTAGTGGTTTCGGGATGAACACTGAAGCTTTCTTT.

The chain recombines TRBV10-1 with TRBJ2-7; 8 nucleotides align to TRBD1. In germline, CDR1 is WNHNN, CDR2 SYGVQD (reference sequence). This CDR3 comprises 15 residues. Unmatched junction bases numbered 9, after V lost 7 bases and J lost 1 base. CDR3 in amino acids: CASTSEQGGSYEQYF. The CDR3 DNA is TGCGCCAGCACCTCGGAACAGGGGGGTTCCTACGAGCAGTACTTC.

J is TRBJ2-7 and V is TRBV18, with 8 bases aligning to TRBD1. This CDR3 is built from 15 residues. V was pared by 3 bases and J by 2 bases, with 6 bases of the junction left unmatched. CDR1 KGHSH and CDR2 LQKENI come from the germline V gene. This CDR3 reads CASSPSQGEAYEQYF. DNA of the CDR3: TGTGCCAGCTCACCGTCACAGGGGGAGGCCTACGAGCAGTACTTC.

The V call is TRBV12-3 or TRBV12-4, the J call TRBJ1-2; 11 nucleotides match TRBD1. The trim removed 8 bases at V and 8 bases at J, leaving 7 bases unmatched. CDR3 length: 13 residues. CDR3 residues: CASADRGPQGYTF. In DNA form, the CDR3 reads TGTGCCAGCGCGGACAGGGGGCCTCAGGGCTACACCTTC.

The chain combines TRBV5-6 with TRBJ1-1; 8 nucleotides align to TRBD1. V lost 1 base to trimming and J lost 6 bases; unmatched junction nucleotides: 14. The germline CDR1 and CDR2 sequences are SGHDT and YYEEEE. The CDR3 is 17 amino acids. CDR3 DNA sequence: TGTGCCAGCAGCTTGATCCCTATCAGGGGGCCGCTGGCTGAAGCTTTCTTT. It translates to CASSLIPIRGPLAEAFF.

The chain recombines TRBV5-1 with TRBJ2-2; no clear D gene. V was cut by 0 bases and J by 4 bases, with 4 bases left in between. The CDR3 runs 13 residues. The germline gives CDR1 SGHRS, CDR2 YFSETQ. This CDR3 is CASSLEATGELFF. The CDR3 DNA reads TGCGCCAGCAGCTTGGAAGCCACCGGGGAGCTGTTTTTT. Supplemented by reference TRBV5-1 and TRBJ2-2, the full variable domain reads KAGVTQTPRYLIKTRGQQVTLSCSPISGHRSVSWYQQTPGQGLQFLFEYFSETQRNKGNFPGRFSGRQFSNSRSEMNVSTLELGDSALYLCASSLEATGELFFGEGSRLTVL.

This chain links TRBV6-5 with TRBJ1-6, with TRBD1 matching 9 bases. V trimming: 6 bases; J trimming: 7 bases; junction bases outside the gene matches: 4. Germline V CDR1 and CDR2: MNHEY, SVGAGI. The CDR3 covers 14 residues. CDR3 DNA: TGTGCCAGCAGACTTGGGACAGGGAATTCACCCCTCCACTTT. This translates into CASRLGTGNSPLHF.

The chain has TRBV6-5 and TRBJ1-2; D is unclear. Trimming stripped 0 bases from V and 4 bases from J, with 9 bases between. Germline V lookup: CDR1 MNHEY, CDR2 SVGAGI. The CDR3 runs to 14 residues. The CDR3 DNA is TGTGCCAGCAGTTACTCGGGCAAAGGCTATGGCTACACCTTC. Translating gives CASSYSGKGYGYTF.

The V call is TRBV5-1, the J call TRBJ1-5, with 10 bases aligning to TRBD1. This CDR3 region has 15 residues. Trimming cost V 3 bases and J 3 bases; bases outside gene matches: 3. CDR1 and CDR2 (germline): SGHRS, YFSETQ. CDR3 DNA: TGCGCCAGCAGCTCAGGGACAGGGGACAATCAGCCCCAGCATTTT. Translating it yields CASSSGTGDNQPQHF.

The chain is built from TRBV10-3 and TRBJ2-1; no clear D gene. The CDR3 runs 15 residues. CDR1 ENHRY and CDR2 SYGVKD come from the germline V gene. V lost 0 bases and J lost 0, with 6 bases in between. The CDR3 spells CAISESGGSYNEQFF. CDR3 DNA: TGTGCCATCAGTGAGTCCGGCGGCTCCTACAATGAGCAGTTCTTC.

The V and J genes are TRBV19 and TRBJ1-4; the D is unclear. The germline gives CDR1 LNHDA, CDR2 SQIVND (reference sequence). The CDR3 covers 16 residues. Trimming stripped 4 bases from V and 0 bases from J, with 12 bases between. The CDR3 reads CASSTPRQATNEKLFF. The CDR3, as DNA: TGTGCCAGTAGTACCCCCAGACAAGCAACTAATGAAAAACTGTTTTTT. Drawing the rest from reference TRBV19 and TRBJ1-4, the complete variable domain is DGGITQSPKYLFRKEGQNVTLSCEQNLNHDAMYWYRQDPGQGLRLIYYSQIVNDFQKGDIAEGYSVSREKKESFPLTVTSAQKNPTAFYLCASSTPRQATNEKLFFGSGTQLSVL.

This chain links TRBV4-3 with TRBJ2-3; D remains unclear. The CDR3 length is 14 residues. The germline V gene encodes CDR1 LGHNA and CDR2 YSLEER. With 0 bases removed from V and 4 bases from J, the gap between germline ends came to 8 bases. In DNA, the CDR3 is TGCGCCAGCAGCCAAGATTCACTGTCAGATACGCAGTATTTT. It specifies CASSQDSLSDTQYF.

This chain joins TRBV28 and TRBJ2-7; TRBD2 aligns across 10 bases. V shed 3 bases and J 4 bases; nucleotides not matched to a gene: 3. CDR3 length equals 14 residues. Germline V gene sequence: CDR1 MDHEN, CDR2 SYDVKM. CDR3 amino acids: CASSFQREGYEQYF. CDR3 DNA sequence: TGTGCCAGCAGTTTTCAGCGGGAGGGATACGAGCAGTACTTC.

This chain connects TRBV30 to TRBJ2-6, with no clear D. Germline CDR1 reads GTSNPN; CDR2 reads SVGIG (reference sequence). V was cut by 0 bases and J by 4 bases, with 13 bases left in between. The CDR3 extends over 16 amino acids. The DNA of the CDR3 is TGTGCCTGGAGTGTGAGGCCAATATCCGGGGCCAACGTCCTGACTTTC. Its translation is CAWSVRPISGANVLTF. Full variable domain (outside the CDR3, taken from reference TRBV30 and TRBJ2-6): SQTIHQWPATLVQPVGSPLSLECTVEGTSNPNLYWYRQAAGRGLQLLFYSVGIGQISSEVPQNLSASRPQDRQFILSSKKLLLSDSGFYLCAWSVRPISGANVLTFGAGSRLTVL.

The chain combines TRBV6-6 with TRBJ2-1; D perhaps matches TRBD2 (5 bases). From germline, CDR1 is MNHNY and CDR2 SVGAGI (reference sequence). CDR3 length equals 14 residues. Deletions cut 1 base from V and 1 base from J, with 5 bases between. CDR3 DNA sequence: TGTGCCAGCAGTTACTGGGAGTCCTACAATGAGCAGTTCTTC. This translates into CASSYWESYNEQFF.

CDR3 sequence reads: CASSLYEGGPETQYF. CDR3 sequence (DNA): TGTGCCAGCAGCTTATACGAGGGGGGGCCAGAGACCCAGTACTTC. The chain has TRBV7-9 and TRBJ2-5, with D maybe TRBD2 (7 bases). The CDR3 extends over 15 amino acids. The V and J ends lost 2 bases and 4 bases respectively, with 14 bases between them. CDR1 and CDR2 from the germline V gene are SEHNR and FQNEAQ (reference sequence).

The chain combines TRBV5-1 with TRBJ1-3; no reliable D call. This CDR3 is 14 amino acids long. The germline V gene encodes CDR1 SGHRS and CDR2 YFSETQ. V was clipped by 4 bases and J by 4 bases, with 12 bases between them. CDR3 bases: TGCGCCAGCAGCCAACTGGAGAACGGAAACACCATATATTTT. Its protein product is CASSQLENGNTIYF.

The V and J genes are TRBV19 and TRBJ1-2; D is unresolved. Trimming stripped 4 bases from V and 0 bases from J, with 12 bases between. There are 15 residues in the CDR3. In germline, CDR1 is LNHDA, CDR2 SQIVND (reference sequence). CDR3 protein: CASSTSLTANYGYTF. The CDR3 DNA sequence: TGTGCCAGTAGTACCTCCCTCACAGCTAACTATGGCTACACCTTC.

This clone was picked up one time. The chain uses TRBV27 and TRBJ2-3, with D tentatively TRBD2 (5 bases). The CDR3 is 14 residues long. Germline assignment: CDR1 MNHEY and CDR2 SMNVEV (reference sequence). Deletions cut 2 bases from V and 6 bases from J, with 12 bases between. Here the CDR3 reads CASSLVDSPDTQYF. In DNA, the CDR3 is TGTGCCAGCAGTTTAGTGGACTCGCCGGATACGCAGTATTTT.

The chain recombines TRBV28 with TRBJ1-1; D unresolved. Trimming took off 2 bases at V and 1 base at J, with 14 bases between the two ends. This CDR3 has 16 residues. In germline, CDR1 is MDHEN, CDR2 SYDVKM. This CDR3 is CASSLRPGIANTEAFF. The CDR3 DNA sequence: TGTGCCAGCAGTTTAAGGCCCGGGATAGCGAACACTGAAGCTTTCTTT.

As to this clone: Other DNA variants within this sample encode the same CDR3. V usage is TRBV7-9 and J usage is TRBJ1-1; 7 positions agree with TRBD1. The CDR3 is made up of 13 amino acids. The V gene end was trimmed by 5 bases and the J gene end by 1 base; junction bases not matched to a gene: 1. The germline V gene encodes CDR1 SEHNR and CDR2 FQNEAQ (reference sequence). The CDR3 bases are TGTGCCAGCAGCCGACAGGGGAACACTGAAGCTTTCTTT. This gives the protein CASSRQGNTEAFF.